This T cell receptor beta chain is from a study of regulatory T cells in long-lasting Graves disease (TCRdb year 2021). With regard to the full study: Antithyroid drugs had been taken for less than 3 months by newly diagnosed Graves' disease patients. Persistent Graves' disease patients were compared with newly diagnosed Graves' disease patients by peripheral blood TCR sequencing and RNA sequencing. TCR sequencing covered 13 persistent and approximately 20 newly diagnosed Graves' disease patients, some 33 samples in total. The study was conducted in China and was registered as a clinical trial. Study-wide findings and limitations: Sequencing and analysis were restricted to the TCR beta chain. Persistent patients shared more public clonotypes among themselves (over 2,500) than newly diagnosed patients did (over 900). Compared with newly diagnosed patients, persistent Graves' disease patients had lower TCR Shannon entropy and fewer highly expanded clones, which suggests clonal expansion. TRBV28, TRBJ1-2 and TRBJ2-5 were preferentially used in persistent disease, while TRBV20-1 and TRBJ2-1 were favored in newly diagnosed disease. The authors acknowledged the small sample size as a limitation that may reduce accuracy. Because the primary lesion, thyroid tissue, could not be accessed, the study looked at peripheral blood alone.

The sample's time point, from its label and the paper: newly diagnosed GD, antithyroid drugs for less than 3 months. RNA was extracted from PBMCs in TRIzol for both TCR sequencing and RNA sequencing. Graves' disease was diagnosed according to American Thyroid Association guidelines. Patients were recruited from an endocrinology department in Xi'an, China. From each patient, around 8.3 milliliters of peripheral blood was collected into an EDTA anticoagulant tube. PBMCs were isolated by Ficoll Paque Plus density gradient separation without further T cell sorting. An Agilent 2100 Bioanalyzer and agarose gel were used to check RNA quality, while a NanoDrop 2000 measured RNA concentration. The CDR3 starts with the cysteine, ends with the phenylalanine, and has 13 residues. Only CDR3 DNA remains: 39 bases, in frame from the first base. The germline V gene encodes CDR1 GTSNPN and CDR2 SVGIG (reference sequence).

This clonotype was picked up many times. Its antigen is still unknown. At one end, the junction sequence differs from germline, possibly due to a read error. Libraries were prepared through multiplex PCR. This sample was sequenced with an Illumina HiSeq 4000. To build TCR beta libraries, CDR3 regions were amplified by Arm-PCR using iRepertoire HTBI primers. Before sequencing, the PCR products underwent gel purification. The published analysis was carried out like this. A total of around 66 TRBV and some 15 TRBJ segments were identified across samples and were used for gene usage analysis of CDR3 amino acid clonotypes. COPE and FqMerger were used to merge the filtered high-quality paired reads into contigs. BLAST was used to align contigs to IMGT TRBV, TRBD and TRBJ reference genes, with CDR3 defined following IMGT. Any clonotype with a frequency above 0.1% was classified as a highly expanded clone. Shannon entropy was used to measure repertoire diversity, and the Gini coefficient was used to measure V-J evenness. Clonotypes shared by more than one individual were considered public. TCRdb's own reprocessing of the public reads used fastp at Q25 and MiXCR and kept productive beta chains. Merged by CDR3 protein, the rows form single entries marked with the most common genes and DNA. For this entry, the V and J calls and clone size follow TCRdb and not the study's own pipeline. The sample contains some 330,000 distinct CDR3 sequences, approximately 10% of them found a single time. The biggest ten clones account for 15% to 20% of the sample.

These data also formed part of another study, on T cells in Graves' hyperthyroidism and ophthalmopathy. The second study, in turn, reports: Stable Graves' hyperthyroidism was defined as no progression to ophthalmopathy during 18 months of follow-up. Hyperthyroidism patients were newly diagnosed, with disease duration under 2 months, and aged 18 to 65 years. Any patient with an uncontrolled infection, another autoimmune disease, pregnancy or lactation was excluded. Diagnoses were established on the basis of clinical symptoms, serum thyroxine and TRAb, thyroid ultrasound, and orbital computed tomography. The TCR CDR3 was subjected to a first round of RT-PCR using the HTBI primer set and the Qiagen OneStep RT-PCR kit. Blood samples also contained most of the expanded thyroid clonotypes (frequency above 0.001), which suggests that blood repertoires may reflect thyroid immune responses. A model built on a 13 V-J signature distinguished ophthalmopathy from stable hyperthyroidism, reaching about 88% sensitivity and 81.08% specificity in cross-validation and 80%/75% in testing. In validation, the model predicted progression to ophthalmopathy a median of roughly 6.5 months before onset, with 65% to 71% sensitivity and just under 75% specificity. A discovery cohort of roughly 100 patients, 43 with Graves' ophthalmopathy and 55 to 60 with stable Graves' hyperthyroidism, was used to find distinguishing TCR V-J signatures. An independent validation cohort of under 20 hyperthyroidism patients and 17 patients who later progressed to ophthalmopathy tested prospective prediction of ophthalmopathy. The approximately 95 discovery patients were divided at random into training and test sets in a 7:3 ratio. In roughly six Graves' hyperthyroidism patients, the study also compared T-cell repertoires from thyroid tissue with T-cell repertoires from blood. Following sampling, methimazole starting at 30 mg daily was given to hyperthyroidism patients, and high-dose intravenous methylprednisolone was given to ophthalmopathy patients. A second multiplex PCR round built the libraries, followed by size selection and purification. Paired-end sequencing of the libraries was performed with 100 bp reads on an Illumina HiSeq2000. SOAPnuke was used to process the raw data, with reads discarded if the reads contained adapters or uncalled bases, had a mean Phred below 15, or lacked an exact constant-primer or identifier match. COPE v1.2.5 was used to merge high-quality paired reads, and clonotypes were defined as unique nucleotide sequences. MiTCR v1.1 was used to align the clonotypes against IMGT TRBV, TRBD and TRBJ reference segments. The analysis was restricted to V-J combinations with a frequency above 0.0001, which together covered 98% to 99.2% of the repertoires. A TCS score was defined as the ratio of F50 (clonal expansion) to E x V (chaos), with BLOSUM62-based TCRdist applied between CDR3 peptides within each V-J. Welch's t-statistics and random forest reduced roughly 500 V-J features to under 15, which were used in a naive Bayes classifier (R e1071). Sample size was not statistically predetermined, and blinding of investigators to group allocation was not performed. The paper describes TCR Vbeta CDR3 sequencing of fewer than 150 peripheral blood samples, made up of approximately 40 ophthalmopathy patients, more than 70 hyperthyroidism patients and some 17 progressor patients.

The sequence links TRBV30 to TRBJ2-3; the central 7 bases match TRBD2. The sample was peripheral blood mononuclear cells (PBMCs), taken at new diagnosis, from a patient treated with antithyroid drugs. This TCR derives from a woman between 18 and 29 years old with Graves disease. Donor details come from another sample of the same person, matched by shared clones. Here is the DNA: TGTGCCTGGGAGGAGACTAGCACGGATACGCAGTATTTT. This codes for CAWEETSTDTQYF. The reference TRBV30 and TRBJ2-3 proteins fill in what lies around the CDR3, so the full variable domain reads SQTIHQWPATLVQPVGSPLSLECTVEGTSNPNLYWYRQAAGRGLQLLFYSVGIGQISSEVPQNLSASRPQDRQFILSSKKLLLSDSGFYLCAWEETSTDTQYFGPGTRLTVL.